This TCR beta chain was captured in a study of T cells in Graves' hyperthyroidism and ophthalmopathy. At least ten counts were recorded for this clonotype. TCR beta CDR3 regions were amplified from RNA transcripts. When the TCR CDR3 underwent first-round RT-PCR, the HTBI primer set was used. TCRdb independently ran MiXCR on the multiplex PCR reads; one entry per CDR3 protein. Altogether hundreds of thousands of distinct CDR3 sequences are present, about 14% being singletons, with the ten largest covering 10% to 13%. V gave up 2 bases and J gave up 10 bases, with 15 bases separating them. CDR3 size: 13 residues. Germline lookup yields CDR1 DFQATT and CDR2 SNEGSKA (reference sequence).

The chain uses TRBV20-1 and TRBJ2-1, with a possible D match to TRBD2 (5 bases). Material: blood. The TCR was taken from a woman under 30 with Graves' hyperthyroidism. The CDR3 loop reads CSARPPSRVEQFF. For the CDR3, the DNA is TGCAGTGCTAGACCGCCTAGCCGGGTAGAGCAGTTCTTC.